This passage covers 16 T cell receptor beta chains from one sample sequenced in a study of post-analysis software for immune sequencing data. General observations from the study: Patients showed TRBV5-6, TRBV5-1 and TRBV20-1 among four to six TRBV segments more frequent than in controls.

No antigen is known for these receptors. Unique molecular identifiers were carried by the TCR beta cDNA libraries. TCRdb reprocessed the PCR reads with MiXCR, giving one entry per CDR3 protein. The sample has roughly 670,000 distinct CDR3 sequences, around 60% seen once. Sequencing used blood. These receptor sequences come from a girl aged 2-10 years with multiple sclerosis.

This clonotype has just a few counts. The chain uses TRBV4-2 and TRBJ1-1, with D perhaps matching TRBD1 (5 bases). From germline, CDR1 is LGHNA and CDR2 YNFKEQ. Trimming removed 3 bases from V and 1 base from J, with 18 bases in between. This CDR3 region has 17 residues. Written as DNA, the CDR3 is TGTGCCAGCAGCCAGGCAGGGACTGGTGGTGGGAACACTGAAGCTTTCTTT. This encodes CASSQAGTGGGNTEAFF.

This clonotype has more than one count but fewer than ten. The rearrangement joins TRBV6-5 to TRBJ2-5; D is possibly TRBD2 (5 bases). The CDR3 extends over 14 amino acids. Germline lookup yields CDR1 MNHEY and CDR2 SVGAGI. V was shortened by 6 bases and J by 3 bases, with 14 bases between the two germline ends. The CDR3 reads CASSLGSQKETQYF. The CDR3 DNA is TGTGCCAGCAGCTTGGGGAGTCAGAAAGAGACCCAGTACTTC.

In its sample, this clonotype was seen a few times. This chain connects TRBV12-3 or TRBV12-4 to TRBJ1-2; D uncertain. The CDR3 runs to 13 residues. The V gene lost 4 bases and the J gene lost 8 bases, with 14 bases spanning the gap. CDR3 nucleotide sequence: TGTGCCAGCAGTTCCGGGAGAACCGGCGGCTACACCTTC. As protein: CASSSGRTGGYTF.

The CDR3 DNA reads TGTGCCAGCAGCTTAGGGGAAAAAAATTACGAGCAGTACTTC. Amino acids: CASSLGEKNYEQYF. This chain links TRBV7-8 with TRBJ2-7; no definite D call. The germline CDR1 and CDR2 sequences are SGHVS and FQNEAQ. The CDR3 contains 14 residues. Trimming left V 1 base short and J 4 bases short, with 11 bases between.

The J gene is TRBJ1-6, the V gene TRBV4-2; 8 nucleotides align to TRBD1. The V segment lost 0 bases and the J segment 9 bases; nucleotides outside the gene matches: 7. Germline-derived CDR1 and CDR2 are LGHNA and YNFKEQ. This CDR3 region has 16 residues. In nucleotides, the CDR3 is TGTGCCAGCAGCCAAGAGGCGACAGGGGTTTTTTCACCCCTCCACTTT. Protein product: CASSQEATGVFSPLHF.

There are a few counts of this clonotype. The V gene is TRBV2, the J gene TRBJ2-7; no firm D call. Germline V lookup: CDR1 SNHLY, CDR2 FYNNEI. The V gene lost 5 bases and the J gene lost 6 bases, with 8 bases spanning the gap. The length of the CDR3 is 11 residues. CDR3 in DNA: TGTGCCAGCAGTTCGCCAAGCGAGCAGTACTTC. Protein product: CASSSPSEQYF.

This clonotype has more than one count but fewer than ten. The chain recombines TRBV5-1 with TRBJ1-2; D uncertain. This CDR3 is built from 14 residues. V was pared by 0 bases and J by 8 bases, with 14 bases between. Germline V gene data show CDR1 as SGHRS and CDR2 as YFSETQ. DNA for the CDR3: TGCGCCAGCAGCTTGGACAGAGGCGCTGAGGGCTACACCTTC. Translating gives CASSLDRGAEGYTF.

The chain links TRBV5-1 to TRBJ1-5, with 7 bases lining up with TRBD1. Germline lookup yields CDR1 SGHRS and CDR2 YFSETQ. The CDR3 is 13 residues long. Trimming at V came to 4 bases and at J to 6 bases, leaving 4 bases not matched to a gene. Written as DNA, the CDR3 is TGCGCCAGCAGCCCAGGGGGGTCTCAGCCCCAGCATTTT. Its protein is CASSPGGSQPQHF.

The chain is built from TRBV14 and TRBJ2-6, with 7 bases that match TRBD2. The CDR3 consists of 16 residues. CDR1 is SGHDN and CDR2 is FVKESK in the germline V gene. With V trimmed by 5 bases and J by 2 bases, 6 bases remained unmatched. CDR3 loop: CASSSRGGTGANVLTF. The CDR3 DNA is TGTGCCAGCAGCTCCCGGGGAGGGACTGGGGCCAACGTCCTGACTTTC.

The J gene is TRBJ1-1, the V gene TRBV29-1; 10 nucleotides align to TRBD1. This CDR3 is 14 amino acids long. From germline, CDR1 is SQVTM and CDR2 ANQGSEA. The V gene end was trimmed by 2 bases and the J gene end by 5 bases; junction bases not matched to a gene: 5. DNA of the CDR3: TGCAGCGTTGAACGCGGACAGGGGGATACTGAAGCTTTCTTT. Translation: CSVERGQGDTEAFF.

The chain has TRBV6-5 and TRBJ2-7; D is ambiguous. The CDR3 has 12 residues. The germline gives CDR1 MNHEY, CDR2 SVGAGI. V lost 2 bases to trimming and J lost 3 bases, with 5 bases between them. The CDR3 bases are TGTGCCAGCAGTTACGATCGCTACGAGCAGTACTTC. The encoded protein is CASSYDRYEQYF.

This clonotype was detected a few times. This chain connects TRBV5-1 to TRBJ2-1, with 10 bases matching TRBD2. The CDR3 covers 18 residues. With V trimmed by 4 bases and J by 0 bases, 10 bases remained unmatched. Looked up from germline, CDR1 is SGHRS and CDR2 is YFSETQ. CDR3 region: CASSRRTSGRFSYNEQFF. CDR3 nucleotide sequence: TGCGCCAGCAGCCGGCGGACTAGCGGCAGGTTCTCCTACAATGAGCAGTTCTTC.

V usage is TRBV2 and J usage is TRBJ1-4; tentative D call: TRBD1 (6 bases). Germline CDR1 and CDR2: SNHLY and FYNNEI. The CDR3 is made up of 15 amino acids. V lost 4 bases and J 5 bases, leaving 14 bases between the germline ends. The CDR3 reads CASSAETGFNEKLFF. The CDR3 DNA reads TGTGCCAGCAGTGCCGAGACAGGCTTCAATGAAAAACTGTTTTTT.

CDR3 DNA: TGCGCCAGCAGCCCCCGACGGTTTCATGAGCAGTTCTTC. It specifies CASSPRRFHEQFF. The J gene is TRBJ2-1, the V gene TRBV4-3; no definite D call. The CDR3 has 13 residues. In germline, CDR1 is LGHNA, CDR2 YSLEER. Trimming removed 4 bases at V and 8 bases at J, with 12 bases between.

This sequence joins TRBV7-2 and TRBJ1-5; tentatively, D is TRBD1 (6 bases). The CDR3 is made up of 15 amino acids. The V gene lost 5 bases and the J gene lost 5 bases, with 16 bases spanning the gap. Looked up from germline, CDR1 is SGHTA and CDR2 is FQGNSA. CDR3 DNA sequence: TGTGCCAGCAGCGTAGAGGGGGGTCGGGATCAGCCCCAGCATTTT. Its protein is CASSVEGGRDQPQHF. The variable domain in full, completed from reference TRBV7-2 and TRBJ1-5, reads GAGVSQSPSNKVTEKGKDVELRCDPISGHTALYWYRQSLGQGLEFLIYFQGNSAPDKSGLPSDRFSAERTGGSVSTLTIQRTQQEDSAVYLCASSVEGGRDQPQHFGDGTRLSIL.

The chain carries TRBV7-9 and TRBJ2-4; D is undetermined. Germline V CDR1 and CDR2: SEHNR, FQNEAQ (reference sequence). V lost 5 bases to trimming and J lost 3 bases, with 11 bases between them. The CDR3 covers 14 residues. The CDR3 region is CASSRLVDKNIQYF. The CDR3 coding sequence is TGTGCCAGCAGCAGGCTCGTGGACAAAAACATTCAGTACTTC.